These T cell receptor beta chains were read from a single sample in a study of patients and donors after allogeneic stem cell transplantation. TCRdb recomputed calls from the RT-PCR reads with MiXCR, one row per CDR3 protein. The table has approximately 160,000 distinct CDR3 sequences, around 28% seen once. What was sequenced was blood, either unsorted or a sorted T cell fraction (not recorded which). Source of these receptors: a human donor who was either an allogeneic HSCT recipient or a stem cell or donor lymphocyte infusion donor (not recorded which). It is not recorded whose cells these are; they may come from a transplant donor. The CDR3 runs from the conserved cysteine through the conserved F or W. D genes are given only for firm matches. Clone size is shown for a subset of rows, as once, few, many or a class of expanded clone.

d_call | j_call | v_call | clone_size | cdr3_nt | cdr3_aa
NA | TRBJ2-4 | TRBV9 | few | TGTGCCAGCAGCGTAGGGGCGGGCGGCCTAGCCAAAAACATTCAGTACTTC | CASSVGAGGLAKNIQYF
NA | TRBJ1-5 | TRBV20-1 | NA | TGCAGTGCTACCGAGGGGAATAGCAATCAGCCCCAGCATTTT | CSATEGNSNQPQHF
NA | TRBJ1-4 | TRBV7-9 | few | TGTGCCAGCAGCCCCTTCGAAAAACTGTTTTTT | CASSPFEKLFF
NA | TRBJ2-2 | TRBV20-1 | NA | TGCAGTGCTAGAGAACTAGATTTTGGGACCGGGGAGCTGTTTTTT | CSARELDFGTGELFF
NA | TRBJ1-2 | TRBV6-2/TRBV6-3 | many | TGTGCCAGCAGAAAGGATGACTATGGCTACACCTTC | CASRKDDYGYTF
TRBD1 | TRBJ2-7 | TRBV30 | NA | TGTGCCTGGACGAACAGGGGGTCCTACGAGCAGTACTTC | CAWTNRGSYEQYF
TRBD1 | TRBJ1-2 | TRBV9 | NA | TGTGCCAGCAGCGTAGGACAGGGAGCCGCTAACTATGGCTACACCTTC | CASSVGQGAANYGYTF
NA | TRBJ2-2 | TRBV12-3/TRBV12-4 | few | TGTGCCAGCAGTTTCCTCGGGCCTAACACCGGGGAGCTGTTTTTT | CASSFLGPNTGELFF
TRBD2 | TRBJ2-1 | TRBV29-1 | few | TGCAGCGTGGCGAGCGGGAGTTTGAATGAGCAGTTCTTC | CSVASGSLNEQFF
TRBD2 | TRBJ2-7 | TRBV7-9 | few | TGTGCCAGCAGCTGGTTGGAGGGAGGGATCAACGAGCAGTACTTC | CASSWLEGGINEQYF
TRBD2 | TRBJ2-3 | TRBV27 | few | TGTGCCAGCAGTGTGGCCCTAGCGGGACTCTCAGATACGCAGTATTTT | CASSVALAGLSDTQYF
NA | TRBJ2-5 | TRBV28 | NA | TGTGCCAGCAGCCTTAACAAGCATGCGACCCAGTACTTC | CASSLNKHATQYF
NA | TRBJ1-1 | TRBV20-1 | many | TGCAGTGCTAGAGCTTCGAACACTGAAGCTTTCTTT | CSARASNTEAFF
TRBD1 | TRBJ1-5 | TRBV12-3/TRBV12-4 | many | TGTGCCAGCAGTTTGGCACAGGGGTACGCGCCCCAGCATTTT | CASSLAQGYAPQHF
TRBD2 | TRBJ2-1 | TRBV20-1 | NA | TGCAGTGCCACGGGACTAGCGACCTCCTACAATGAGCAGTTCTTC | CSATGLATSYNEQFF
TRBD1 | TRBJ2-4 | TRBV7-2 | NA | TGTGCCAGCAGCCGGGACAGGGGCGGAAACATTCAGTACTTC | CASSRDRGGNIQYF
NA | TRBJ1-2 | TRBV15 | NA | TGTGCCACCAGCAGAAGCAGGGGCCCTCGGGGCTACACCTTC | CATSRSRGPRGYTF
NA | TRBJ1-2 | TRBV4-3 | NA | TGCGCCAGCAGCCAAGAAGATCGGTACAACTATGGCTACACCTTC | CASSQEDRYNYGYTF
TRBD1 | TRBJ2-1 | TRBV12-3/TRBV12-4 | NA | TGTGCCAGCAGTTTAAGGGGGCACTACTACAATGAGCAGTTCTTC | CASSLRGHYYNEQFF
NA | TRBJ2-5 | TRBV18 | once | TGTGCCAGCTCACCACAGGGAGCGGAGACCCAGTACTTC | CASSPQGAETQYF
TRBD2 | TRBJ2-7 | TRBV10-3 | NA | TGTGCCGCCAGGGGGACTAGCGTCGGATACGAGCAGTACTTC | CAARGTSVGYEQYF
TRBD1 | TRBJ1-4 | TRBV7-9 | NA | TGTGCCAGCAGCTCCGGGACAGGGAATGAAAAACTGTTTTTT | CASSSGTGNEKLFF